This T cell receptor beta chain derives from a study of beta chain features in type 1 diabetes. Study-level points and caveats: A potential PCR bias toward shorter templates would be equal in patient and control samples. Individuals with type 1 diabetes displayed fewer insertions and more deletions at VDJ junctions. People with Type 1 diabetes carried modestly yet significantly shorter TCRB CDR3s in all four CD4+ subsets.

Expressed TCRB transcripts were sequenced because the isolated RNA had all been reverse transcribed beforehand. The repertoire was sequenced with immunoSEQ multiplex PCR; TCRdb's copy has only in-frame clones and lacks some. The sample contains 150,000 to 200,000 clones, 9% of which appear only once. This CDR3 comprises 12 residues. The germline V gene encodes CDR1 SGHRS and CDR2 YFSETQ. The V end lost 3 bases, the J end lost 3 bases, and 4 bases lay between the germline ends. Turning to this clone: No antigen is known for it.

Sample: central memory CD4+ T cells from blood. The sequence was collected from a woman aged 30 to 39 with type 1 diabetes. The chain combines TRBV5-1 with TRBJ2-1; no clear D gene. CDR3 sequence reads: CASSYNYNEQFF. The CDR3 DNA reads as TGCGCCAGCAGCTATAACTACAATGAGCAGTTCTTC.